One sample yielded the 7 T cell receptor beta chains listed below, sequenced in a study of shared clonotypes between healthy human individuals. Only CD45RO-negative cells positively selected for CCR7 counted as naive CD8 cells, so terminally differentiated effector memory CD45RA+ cells were excluded. The assay was immunoSEQ multiplex PCR, and TCRdb's table has in-frame clones only and misses some. The sample records under 2,000,000 clones, less than 95% being singletons. Sequenced sample: naive CD8+ T cells sorted from blood. Receptors originate from a young man in good health.

This clone was recorded only once. Other DNA sequences from this sample encode an identical CDR3 as well. This chain joins TRBV19 and TRBJ1-1, with D possibly TRBD1 on 5 matching bases. Trimming removed 3 bases from V and 5 bases from J, with 10 bases in between. The CDR3 is 13 amino acids. CDR1 is LNHDA, CDR2 SQIVND, per germline (reference sequence). The CDR3 nucleotides read TGTGCCAGTAGTATCTGGGGGGGTACTGAAGCTTTCTTT. This gives the protein CASSIWGGTEAFF.

The chain recombines TRBV9 with TRBJ2-1; 11 bases map to TRBD2. J lost 0 bases, V lost 7 bases, and 18 bases had no gene match. The CDR3 sequence is 20 residues long. Per the germline V gene, CDR1 is SGDLS and CDR2 is YYNGEE. The CDR3 is CASGGGPGLAGSYSYNEQFF. DNA for the CDR3: TGTGCCAGCGGTGGGGGCCCCGGACTAGCGGGCTCCTACTCCTACAATGAGCAGTTCTTC.

The chain uses TRBV6-1 and TRBJ2-5; TRBD2 might be the D (6 bases). CDR3 length equals 16 residues. Trimming removed 1 base at V and 2 bases at J, with 14 bases between. The germline V gene has CDR1 MNHNS and CDR2 SASEGT. The CDR3 loop reads CASSEGFGGKQETQYF. CDR3 bases: TGTGCCAGCAGTGAAGGTTTCGGAGGGAAACAAGAGACCCAGTACTTC.

The gene calls are TRBV6-5 and TRBJ2-1, with 12 nucleotides matching TRBD2. The V gene end was trimmed by 0 bases and the J gene end by 8 bases; junction bases not matched to a gene: 2. This CDR3 is built from 15 residues. Germline CDR1 MNHEY, CDR2 SVGAGI. The CDR3 nucleotides are TGTGCCAGCAGTTACTCGACTAGCGGGAGCGATGAGCAGTTCTTC. Encoded protein: CASSYSTSGSDEQFF.

The chain employs TRBV21-1 and TRBJ2-7; the table calls TRBD1, which could not be checked here. TRBV21-1 is classified as a pseudogene. CDR3 length: 16 residues. CDR3 region: CASSKEPGGPTNEQYF. The DNA for the CDR3 is TGTGCCAGCAGCAAGGAACCTGGGGGCCCTACTAACGAGCAGTACTTC.

The V gene is TRBV27, the J gene TRBJ2-1; D unresolved. V was shortened by 6 bases and J by 1 base, with 13 bases between the two germline ends. This CDR3 spans 15 amino acids. Germline V lookup: CDR1 MNHEY, CDR2 SMNVEV (reference sequence). DNA for the CDR3: TGTGCCAGCAGCGCCGTCGTTGGTTCCTACAATGAGCAGTTCTTC. It is translated as CASSAVVGSYNEQFF.

Concerning this clone itself: The same CDR3 is also encoded by other DNA sequences in this sample. This chain connects TRBV7-9 to TRBJ2-1; 8 bases fit TRBD2. CDR1 is SEHNR, CDR2 FQNEAQ, per germline (reference sequence). V lost 5 bases, J lost 8 bases, and 8 bases stayed unmatched. The CDR3 is 14 amino acids. The CDR3 protein is CASSLSGGPDEQFF. The CDR3 DNA sequence: TGTGCCAGCAGCCTATCGGGAGGGCCAGATGAGCAGTTCTTC.